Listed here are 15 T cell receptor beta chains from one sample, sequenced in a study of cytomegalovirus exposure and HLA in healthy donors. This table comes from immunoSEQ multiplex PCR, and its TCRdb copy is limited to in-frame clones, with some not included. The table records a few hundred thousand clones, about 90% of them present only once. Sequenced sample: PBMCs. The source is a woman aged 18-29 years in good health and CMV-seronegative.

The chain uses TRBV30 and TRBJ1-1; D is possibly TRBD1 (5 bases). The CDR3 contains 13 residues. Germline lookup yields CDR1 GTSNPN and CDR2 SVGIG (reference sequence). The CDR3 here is CAGGRGGNTEAFF. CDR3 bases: TGTGCGGGGGGACGCGGAGGGAACACTGAAGCTTTCTTT. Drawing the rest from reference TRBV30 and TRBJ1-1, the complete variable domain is SQTIHQWPATLVQPVGSPLSLECTVEGTSNPNLYWYRQAAGRGLQLLFYSVGIGQISSEVPQNLSASRPQDRQFILSSKKLLLSDSGFYLCAGGRGGNTEAFFGQGTRLTVV.

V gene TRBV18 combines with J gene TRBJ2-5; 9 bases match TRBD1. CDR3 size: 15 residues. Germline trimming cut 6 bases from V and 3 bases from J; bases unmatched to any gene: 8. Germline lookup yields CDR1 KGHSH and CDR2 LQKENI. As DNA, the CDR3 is TGTGCCAGCTCCCAAACAGGGGGCAGGGAAGAGACCCAGTACTTC. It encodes CASSQTGGREETQYF.

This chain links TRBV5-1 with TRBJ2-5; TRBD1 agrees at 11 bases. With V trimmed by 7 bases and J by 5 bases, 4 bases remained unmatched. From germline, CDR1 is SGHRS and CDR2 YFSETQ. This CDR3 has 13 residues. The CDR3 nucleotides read TGCGCCAGCGGACAGGGGGCGGGGGAGACCCAGTACTTC. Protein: CASGQGAGETQYF.

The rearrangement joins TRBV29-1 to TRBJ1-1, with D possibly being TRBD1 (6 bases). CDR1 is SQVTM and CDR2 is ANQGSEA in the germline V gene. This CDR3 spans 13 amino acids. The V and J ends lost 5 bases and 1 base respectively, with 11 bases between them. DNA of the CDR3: TGCAGCGTTCAAGGGACAACGAACACTGAAGCTTTCTTT. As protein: CSVQGTTNTEAFF.

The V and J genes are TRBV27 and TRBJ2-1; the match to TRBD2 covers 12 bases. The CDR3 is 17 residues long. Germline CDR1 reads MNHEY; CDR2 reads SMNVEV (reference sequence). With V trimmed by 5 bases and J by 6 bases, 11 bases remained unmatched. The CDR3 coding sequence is TGTGCCAGCAGTGCGCCGCCGGGACTAGCGGGCCTCAATGAGCAGTTCTTC. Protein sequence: CASSAPPGLAGLNEQFF.

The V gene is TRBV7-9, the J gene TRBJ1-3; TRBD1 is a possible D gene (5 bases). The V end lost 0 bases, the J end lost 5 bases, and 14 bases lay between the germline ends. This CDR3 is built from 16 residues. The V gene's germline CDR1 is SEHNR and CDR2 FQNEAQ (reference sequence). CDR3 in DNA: TGTGCCAGCAGCTTAGCGCTGGGGCTTCAGCGAAACACCATATATTTT. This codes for CASSLALGLQRNTIYF.

CDR3 loop: CASSPTRADTQYF. CDR3 DNA sequence: TGTGCCAGCAGCCCTACCAGGGCAGATACGCAGTATTTT. The V gene is TRBV7-3, the J gene TRBJ2-3; D is perhaps TRBD1 (5 bases). CDR1 is SGHTA and CDR2 is FQGTGA in the germline V gene. The CDR3 is 13 amino acids. Trimming cost V 5 bases and J 4 bases, with 10 bases left between them.

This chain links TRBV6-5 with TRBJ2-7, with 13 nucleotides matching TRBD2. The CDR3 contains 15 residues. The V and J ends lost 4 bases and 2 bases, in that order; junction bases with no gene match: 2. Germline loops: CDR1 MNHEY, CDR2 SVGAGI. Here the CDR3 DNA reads TGTGCCAGCAGTTTCGGACTAGCGGGGGCCTACGAGCAGTACTTC. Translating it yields CASSFGLAGAYEQYF.

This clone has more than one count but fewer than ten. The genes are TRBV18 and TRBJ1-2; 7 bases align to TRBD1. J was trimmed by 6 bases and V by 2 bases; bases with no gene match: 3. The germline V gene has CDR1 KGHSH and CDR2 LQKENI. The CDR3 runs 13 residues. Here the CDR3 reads CASSPSTGDGYTF. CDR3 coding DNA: TGTGCCAGCTCACCAAGCACAGGGGATGGCTACACCTTC.

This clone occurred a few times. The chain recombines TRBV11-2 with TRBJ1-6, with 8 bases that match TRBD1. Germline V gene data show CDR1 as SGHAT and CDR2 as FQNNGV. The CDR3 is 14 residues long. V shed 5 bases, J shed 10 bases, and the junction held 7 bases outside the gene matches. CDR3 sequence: CASSQGQGGSPLHF. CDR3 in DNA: TGTGCCAGCAGCCAAGGACAGGGCGGCTCACCCCTCCACTTT.

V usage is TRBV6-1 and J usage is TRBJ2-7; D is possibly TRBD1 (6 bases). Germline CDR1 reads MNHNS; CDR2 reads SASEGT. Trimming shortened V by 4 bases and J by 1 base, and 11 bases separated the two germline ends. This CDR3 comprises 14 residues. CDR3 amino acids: CASSVRGYSYEQYV. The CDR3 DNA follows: TGTGCCAGCAGTGTCAGGGGCTATTCCTACGAGCAGTACGTC.

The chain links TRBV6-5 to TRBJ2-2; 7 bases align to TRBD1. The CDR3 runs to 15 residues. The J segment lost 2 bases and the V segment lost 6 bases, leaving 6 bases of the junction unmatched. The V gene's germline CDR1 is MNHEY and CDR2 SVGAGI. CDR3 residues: CASRRSGGNTGELFF. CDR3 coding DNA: TGTGCCAGCAGGCGATCAGGGGGTAACACCGGGGAGCTGTTTTTT.

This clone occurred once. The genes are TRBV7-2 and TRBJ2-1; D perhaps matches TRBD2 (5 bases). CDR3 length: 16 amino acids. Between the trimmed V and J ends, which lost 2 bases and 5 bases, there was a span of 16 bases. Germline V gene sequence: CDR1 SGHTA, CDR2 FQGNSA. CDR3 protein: CASSLSYERFHNEQFF. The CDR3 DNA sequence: TGTGCCAGCAGCTTAAGTTATGAGCGGTTTCACAATGAGCAGTTCTTC. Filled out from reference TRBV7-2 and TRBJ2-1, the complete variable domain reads GAGVSQSPSNKVTEKGKDVELRCDPISGHTALYWYRQSLGQGLEFLIYFQGNSAPDKSGLPSDRFSAERTGGSVSTLTIQRTQQEDSAVYLCASSLSYERFHNEQFFGPGTRLTVL.

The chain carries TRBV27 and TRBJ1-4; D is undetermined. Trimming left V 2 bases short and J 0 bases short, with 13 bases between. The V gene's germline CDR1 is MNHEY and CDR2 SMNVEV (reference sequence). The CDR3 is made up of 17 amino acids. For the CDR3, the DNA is TGTGCCAGCAGTTTACTTACCAGAGGAGCAACTAATGAAAAACTGTTTTTT. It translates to CASSLLTRGATNEKLFF.

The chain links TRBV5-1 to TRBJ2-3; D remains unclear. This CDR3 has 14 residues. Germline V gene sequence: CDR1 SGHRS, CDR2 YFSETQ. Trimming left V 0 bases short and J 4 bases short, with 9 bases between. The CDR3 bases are TGCGCCAGCAGCTTGGCCAAGCAGGCAGATACGCAGTATTTT. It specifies CASSLAKQADTQYF.